The 7 T cell receptor beta chains listed next were all sequenced from one sample in a study of shared clonotypes between healthy human individuals. Naive CD8 cells, CD45RO-negative and positively selected for CCR7, excluded terminally differentiated effector memory CD45RA+ cells. Assay used: immunoSEQ multiplex PCR; TCRdb lists only in-frame clones, some missing. The data contain just over 2,000,000 clones, about 95% of them seen just once; the ten biggest clones take up about 1.1%. The sequenced sample was naive CD8+ T cells sorted from blood. All receptors derive from a man between 18 and 29 years old in good health.

Comment on this clone: The same CDR3 also results from other DNA sequences found in this sample. The chain carries TRBV9 and TRBJ2-7; a weak D match, TRBD2 (6 bases). V lost 4 bases to trimming and J lost 1 base, with 12 bases between them. Germline-derived CDR1 and CDR2 are SGDLS and YYNGEE. The CDR3 covers 14 residues. DNA of the CDR3: TGTGCCAGCAGCCCCGGAGGGGTATCCTACGAGCAGTACTTC. Its translation: CASSPGGVSYEQYF.

The V gene is TRBV13, the J gene TRBJ2-7; 7 nucleotides match TRBD2. There are 15 residues in the CDR3. The junction had 11 bases not matched to a gene; V was cut back by 5 bases and J by 4 bases. CDR1 PRHDT and CDR2 FYEKMQ come from the germline V gene (reference sequence). CDR3 region: CASSDGIAGMYEQYF. CDR3 coding DNA: TGTGCCAGCAGCGACGGGATAGCGGGTATGTACGAGCAGTACTTC.

This clone was seen just once. The chain combines TRBV7-8 with TRBJ1-5; D not resolved. The germline V gene encodes CDR1 SGHVS and CDR2 FQNEAQ. V gave up 1 base and J gave up 8 bases, with 9 bases separating them. This CDR3 has 13 residues. CDR3 nucleotide sequence: TGTGCCAGCAGCTTAGGCGGTGTGGAGCCCCAGCATTTT. Amino acids: CASSLGGVEPQHF.

The V call is TRBV11-1, the J call TRBJ2-1; 8 nucleotides align to TRBD2. The CDR3 has 15 residues. Germline V gives CDR1 SGHAT, CDR2 FQDESV (reference sequence). V shed 5 bases and J 8 bases; nucleotides not matched to a gene: 11. The CDR3 DNA is TGTGCCAGCAGCCGGAACCGGGGGGGCCGGGATGAGCAGTTCTTC. Translating gives CASSRNRGGRDEQFF.

This clone was seen once. The rearrangement uses TRBV5-4 and TRBJ2-2, with TRBD2 matching 7 bases. Trimming cost V 3 bases and J 4 bases; bases outside gene matches: 3. Germline lookup yields CDR1 SGHNT and CDR2 YYREEE (reference sequence). The CDR3 loop spans 14 amino acids. CDR3 nucleotide sequence: TGTGCCAGCAGCTGGGAGGGCCGCACCGGGGAGCTGTTTTTT. It codes for CASSWEGRTGELFF.

The chain recombines TRBV27 with TRBJ2-7; D possibly matches TRBD1 or TRBD2 (6 bases each). CDR3 size: 12 residues. Germline assignment: CDR1 MNHEY and CDR2 SMNVEV (reference sequence). V dropped 5 bases and J dropped 5 bases, with 10 bases sitting between them. CDR3 loop: CASSQGGNEQYF. The CDR3 region has the DNA TGTGCCAGCAGTCAAGGGGGGAACGAGCAGTACTTC.

J is TRBJ2-5 and V is TRBV7-9; D is undetermined. This CDR3 comprises 14 residues. The V end lost 5 bases, the J end lost 1 base, and 11 bases lay between the germline ends. Germline CDR1 is SEHNR and CDR2 is FQNEAQ (reference sequence). For the CDR3, the DNA is TGTGCCAGCAGCCCTATCCCGCGCCAAGAGACCCAGTACTTC. It encodes CASSPIPRQETQYF.